This is a list of T cell receptor beta chains from one sample in a study of blood T cell repertoires in COVID-19. Only in-frame clones appear in the TCRdb table, and some are missing; sequencing was by immunoSEQ multiplex PCR. The table records 9,500 to 11,000 clones, approximately 85% of them present only once. Sequencing was performed on peripheral blood. The receptors originated from a man in his fifties or sixties with active COVID-19. The CDR3 runs from the conserved cysteine through the conserved F or W. D genes are given only for firm matches. The size of a clone is reported for some rows only, either as once, few or many, or as a class for expanded clones.

J gene: TRBJ2-6
CDR3 length: 22
V gene: TRBV7-3
clone size: .
D gene: TRBD2
CDR3 DNA: TGTGCCAGCAGCCCGGGCGGGACTAGCGGGAGTGGGGTCCTCTCTGGGGCCAACGTCCTGACTTTC
CDR3 protein: CASSPGGTSGSGVLSGANVLTF

J gene: TRBJ1-1
CDR3 length: 15
V gene: TRBV11-2
clone size: .
D gene: .
CDR3 DNA: TGTGCCAGCAGCTTAGATGAGGGGAGGTCGACTGAAGCTTTCTTT
CDR3 protein: CASSLDEGRSTEAFF

J gene: TRBJ2-7
CDR3 length: 16
V gene: TRBV29-1
clone size: .
D gene: .
CDR3 DNA: TGCAGCGTTGAAGAGAGTCCCCCAGGTGCTGGGTACGAGCAGTACTTC
CDR3 protein: CSVEESPPGAGYEQYF

J gene: TRBJ1-1
CDR3 length: 16
V gene: TRBV4-1
clone size: .
D gene: .
CDR3 DNA: TGCGCCAGCAGCCAACTAATGGTGACGGGGGGGTCCGGAGCTTTCTTT
CDR3 protein: CASSQLMVTGGSGAFF

J gene: TRBJ1-5
CDR3 length: 13
V gene: TRBV6-5
clone size: .
D gene: .
CDR3 DNA: TGTGCCAGCAATGGGAGGGCTGATCAGCCCCAGCATTTT
CDR3 protein: CASNGRADQPQHF

J gene: TRBJ2-3
CDR3 length: 13
V gene: TRBV18
clone size: .
D gene: TRBD2
CDR3 DNA: TGTGCCCGATCCCCCGGGAGGGAAGATACGCAGTATTTT
CDR3 protein: CARSPGREDTQYF

J gene: TRBJ2-7
CDR3 length: 14
V gene: TRBV19
clone size: .
D gene: TRBD1
CDR3 DNA: TGTGCCAGTAGTCCAGGACAGGGATCGGGCGAGCAGTACTTC
CDR3 protein: CASSPGQGSGEQYF

J gene: TRBJ1-6
CDR3 length: 13
V gene: TRBV3-1/TRBV3-2
clone size: once
D gene: .
CDR3 DNA: TGTGCCAGCAGCCAGGGGGCGGATTCACCCCTCCACTTT
CDR3 protein: CASSQGADSPLHF

J gene: TRBJ2-3
CDR3 length: 17
V gene: TRBV18
clone size: .
D gene: TRBD2
CDR3 DNA: TGTGCCAGCTCACCATCGGCTAGCGGGAGTTGGGCAGATACGCAGTATTTT
CDR3 protein: CASSPSASGSWADTQYF

J gene: TRBJ2-2
CDR3 length: 16
V gene: TRBV5-6
clone size: .
D gene: TRBD1
CDR3 DNA: TGTGCCAGCAGCTCCAACAGGGGACAAAGCACCGGGGAGCTGTTTTTT
CDR3 protein: CASSSNRGQSTGELFF

J gene: TRBJ1-1
CDR3 length: 13
V gene: TRBV10-3
clone size: .
D gene: TRBD1
CDR3 DNA: TGTGCCACAAGGGACAGGGCTAACACTGAAGCTTTCTTT
CDR3 protein: CATRDRANTEAFF

J gene: TRBJ1-6
CDR3 length: 13
V gene: TRBV5-6
clone size: .
D gene: TRBD1
CDR3 DNA: TGTGCCAGCAGCGGGACAGTCAATTCACCCCTCCACTTT
CDR3 protein: CASSGTVNSPLHF

J gene: TRBJ2-7
CDR3 length: 15
V gene: TRBV7-6
clone size: few
D gene: TRBD2
CDR3 DNA: TGTGCCAGCAGCTTAGTAGCGGGAGCAAGGGACGAGCAGTACTTC
CDR3 protein: CASSLVAGARDEQYF

J gene: TRBJ2-5
CDR3 length: 15
V gene: TRBV27
clone size: .
D gene: TRBD2
CDR3 DNA: TGTGCCAGCAGTTTGGGAGCGGGAGCGCAGGAGACCCAGTACTTC
CDR3 protein: CASSLGAGAQETQYF

J gene: TRBJ2-3
CDR3 length: 16
V gene: TRBV19
clone size: few
D gene: .
CDR3 DNA: TGTGCCAGTAGTATCGGTCTGAACTCCTACACAGATACGCAGTATTTT
CDR3 protein: CASSIGLNSYTDTQYF

J gene: TRBJ1-1
CDR3 length: 16
V gene: TRBV14
clone size: once
D gene: .
CDR3 DNA: TGTGCCAGCAGCCAAGAAGGGGAGGGGCTGAACACTGAAGCTTTCTTT
CDR3 protein: CASSQEGEGLNTEAFF

J gene: TRBJ1-5
CDR3 length: 14
V gene: TRBV13
clone size: large
D gene: TRBD1
CDR3 DNA: TGTGCCAGCAGCCCGGGGACAGGGGTGCAGCCCCAGCATTTT
CDR3 protein: CASSPGTGVQPQHF

J gene: TRBJ2-1
CDR3 length: 17
V gene: TRBV27
clone size: .
D gene: .
CDR3 DNA: TGTGCCAGCAGCCCCCACAGGGATAGAGGGAACTACAATGAGCAGTTCTTC
CDR3 protein: CASSPHRDRGNYNEQFF

J gene: TRBJ2-3
CDR3 length: 15
V gene: TRBV28
clone size: .
D gene: .
CDR3 DNA: TGTGCCAGCAGACCGGACGGGGATGTCCCAGATACGCAGTATTTT
CDR3 protein: CASRPDGDVPDTQYF

J gene: TRBJ1-5
CDR3 length: 14
V gene: TRBV25-1
clone size: .
D gene: TRBD1
CDR3 DNA: TGTGCCAGCAGTGGAGGGGACAGCGAGTTGCCCCAGCATTTT
CDR3 protein: CASSGGDSELPQHF

J gene: TRBJ2-5
CDR3 length: 13
V gene: TRBV2
clone size: .
D gene: .
CDR3 DNA: TGTGCCAGCTCTGGGCAGGGGCAAGAGACCCAGTACTTC
CDR3 protein: CASSGQGQETQYF

J gene: TRBJ1-1
CDR3 length: 15
V gene: TRBV4-1
clone size: .
D gene: .
CDR3 DNA: TGCGCCAGCAGCTCGCCTGGCAAAACGAACACTGAAGCTTTCTTT
CDR3 protein: CASSSPGKTNTEAFF

J gene: TRBJ2-1
CDR3 length: 18
V gene: TRBV9
clone size: .
D gene: TRBD2
CDR3 DNA: TGTGCCAGCAGCGTAGGTTCCTGGTCTAGCGGGAGTCGCAATGAGCAGTTCTTC
CDR3 protein: CASSVGSWSSGSRNEQFF

J gene: TRBJ1-2
CDR3 length: 13
V gene: TRBV19
clone size: .
D gene: .
CDR3 DNA: TGTGCCAGTAGTTTGGGGCACGGCTATGGCTACACCTTC
CDR3 protein: CASSLGHGYGYTF

J gene: TRBJ2-7
CDR3 length: 14
V gene: TRBV27
clone size: once
D gene: .
CDR3 DNA: TGTGCCAGCAGTTCGATTTCCGCGAGCTACGAGCAGTACTTC
CDR3 protein: CASSSISASYEQYF

J gene: TRBJ2-2
CDR3 length: 14
V gene: TRBV27
clone size: .
D gene: .
CDR3 DNA: TGTGCCAGCAGTTTAAGGCGGTTAGCCGGGGAGCTGTTTTTT
CDR3 protein: CASSLRRLAGELFF

J gene: TRBJ2-5
CDR3 length: 14
V gene: TRBV3-1/TRBV3-2
clone size: .
D gene: TRBD1
CDR3 DNA: TGTGCCAGCAGCCAAGGACAGGGGGAAGAGACCCAGTACTTC
CDR3 protein: CASSQGQGEETQYF

J gene: TRBJ2-2
CDR3 length: 15
V gene: TRBV27
clone size: once
D gene: .
CDR3 DNA: TGTGCCAGCAGTTTGAGTCGGACTCTGGGCGGGGAGCTGTTTTTT
CDR3 protein: CASSLSRTLGGELFF

J gene: TRBJ2-7
CDR3 length: 15
V gene: TRBV5-1
clone size: .
D gene: TRBD2
CDR3 DNA: TGCGCCAGCAGCTTGCAGCGGGAGTCCCGCTACGAGCAGTACTTC
CDR3 protein: CASSLQRESRYEQYF

J gene: TRBJ1-1
CDR3 length: 17
V gene: TRBV28
clone size: .
D gene: TRBD1
CDR3 DNA: TGTGCCAGCAGCCAGATTTTTGGACAGGGGCCACTCACTGAAGCTTTCTTT
CDR3 protein: CASSQIFGQGPLTEAFF

J gene: TRBJ2-6
CDR3 length: 15
V gene: TRBV25-1
clone size: .
D gene: .
CDR3 DNA: TGTGCCAGCAGTCTTTATGGACACTATTTGAACGTCCTGACTTTC
CDR3 protein: CASSLYGHYLNVLTF

J gene: TRBJ2-2
CDR3 length: 14
V gene: TRBV9
clone size: few
D gene: TRBD2
CDR3 DNA: TGTGCCAGCAGCGTAGCTAGCGGACGTGGGGAGCTGTTTTTT
CDR3 protein: CASSVASGRGELFF

J gene: TRBJ2-7
CDR3 length: 16
V gene: TRBV4-1
clone size: .
D gene: TRBD2
CDR3 DNA: TGCGCCAGCAGCCAAACTAGCGGGAGGGCCCTGGACGAGCAGTACTTC
CDR3 protein: CASSQTSGRALDEQYF

J gene: TRBJ2-3
CDR3 length: 14
V gene: TRBV30
clone size: .
D gene: TRBD2
CDR3 DNA: TGTGCCTGGGTAGCGGGAGGGCCCACAGATACGCAGTATTTT
CDR3 protein: CAWVAGGPTDTQYF

J gene: TRBJ2-7
CDR3 length: 20
V gene: TRBV28
clone size: few
D gene: TRBD2
CDR3 DNA: TGTGCCAGCAGTTCCAGGGATGGGACTAGCGGGAGAGGGGAGTCCTACGAGCAGTACTTC
CDR3 protein: CASSSRDGTSGRGESYEQYF

J gene: TRBJ2-2
CDR3 length: 19
V gene: TRBV7-9
clone size: .
D gene: TRBD2
CDR3 DNA: TGTGCCAGCAGCCCCTACCCGGGACTAGCGGGAGATAACACCGGGGAGCTGTTTTTT
CDR3 protein: CASSPYPGLAGDNTGELFF

J gene: TRBJ2-5
CDR3 length: 14
V gene: TRBV13
clone size: .
D gene: TRBD2
CDR3 DNA: TGTGCCAGCAGCTTATCTAGCGGGAGGGAGACCCAGTACTTC
CDR3 protein: CASSLSSGRETQYF

J gene: TRBJ2-3
CDR3 length: 14
V gene: TRBV4-1
clone size: .
D gene: .
CDR3 DNA: TGCGCCAGCAGCCTTGGGGGGGCCGCAGATACGCAGTATTTT
CDR3 protein: CASSLGGAADTQYF

J gene: TRBJ1-1
CDR3 length: 13
V gene: TRBV19
clone size: .
D gene: .
CDR3 DNA: TGTGCCAGTAGTATAGCCAGGAACACTGAAGCTTTCTTT
CDR3 protein: CASSIARNTEAFF

J gene: TRBJ2-1
CDR3 length: 16
V gene: TRBV7-8
clone size: .
D gene: TRBD2
CDR3 DNA: TGTGCCAGCAGCCCCGGACTAGCCCTATCGCAAGGTGAGCAGTTCTTC
CDR3 protein: CASSPGLALSQGEQFF

J gene: TRBJ1-5
CDR3 length: 15
V gene: TRBV6-2/TRBV6-3
clone size: .
D gene: .
CDR3 DNA: TGTGCCAGCAGTTACTCGCCGGGAAGCAATCAGCCCCAGCATTTT
CDR3 protein: CASSYSPGSNQPQHF

J gene: TRBJ1-6
CDR3 length: 13
V gene: TRBV27
clone size: .
D gene: TRBD1
CDR3 DNA: TGTGCCAGCAGTTCAGGGGGTAATTCACCCCTCCACTTT
CDR3 protein: CASSSGGNSPLHF

J gene: TRBJ1-1
CDR3 length: 14
V gene: TRBV7-9
clone size: .
D gene: .
CDR3 DNA: TGTGCCAGCAGCTTGTCGGGGTGGAACACTGAAGCTTTCTTT
CDR3 protein: CASSLSGWNTEAFF

J gene: TRBJ2-5
CDR3 length: 14
V gene: TRBV27
clone size: .
D gene: .
CDR3 DNA: TGTGCCAGCAGTTCTCTCCGTTCTCAAGAGACCCAGTACTTC
CDR3 protein: CASSSLRSQETQYF

J gene: TRBJ2-1
CDR3 length: 14
V gene: TRBV27
clone size: .
D gene: TRBD2
CDR3 DNA: TGTGCCAGCAGTCCCACCGGGACTAGCAATGAGCAGTTCTTC
CDR3 protein: CASSPTGTSNEQFF

J gene: TRBJ2-3
CDR3 length: 15
V gene: TRBV4-1
clone size: .
D gene: .
CDR3 DNA: TGCGCCAGCAGCCAAGTAGCGTACGGCACAGATACGCAGTATTTT
CDR3 protein: CASSQVAYGTDTQYF

J gene: TRBJ2-1
CDR3 length: 12
V gene: TRBV12-3/TRBV12-4
clone size: .
D gene: .
CDR3 DNA: TGTGCCAGCAACTCCGTCGACTTAGGGCAGTTCTTC
CDR3 protein: CASNSVDLGQFF

J gene: TRBJ2-3
CDR3 length: 17
V gene: TRBV7-6
clone size: .
D gene: TRBD2
CDR3 DNA: TGTGCCAGCAGCTTAGGGCTAGCGGGAGCCAGTACAGATACGCAGTATTTT
CDR3 protein: CASSLGLAGASTDTQYF

J gene: TRBJ2-2
CDR3 length: 13
V gene: TRBV28
clone size: .
D gene: TRBD1
CDR3 DNA: TGTGCCAGCAGCTACAGGGGATCCGGGGAGCTGTTTTTT
CDR3 protein: CASSYRGSGELFF

J gene: TRBJ2-2
CDR3 length: 17
V gene: TRBV7-3
clone size: .
D gene: TRBD1
CDR3 DNA: TGTGCCAGCAGCCTACCAGGCGACAGGGTTGGGACCGGGGAGCTGTTTTTT
CDR3 protein: CASSLPGDRVGTGELFF

J gene: TRBJ2-1
CDR3 length: 16
V gene: TRBV19
clone size: .
D gene: .
CDR3 DNA: TGTGCCAGTAGTAAGAAGGCGGGGTCCTCCTACAATGAGCAGTTCTTC
CDR3 protein: CASSKKAGSSYNEQFF

J gene: TRBJ2-7
CDR3 length: 16
V gene: TRBV20-1
clone size: .
D gene: TRBD2
CDR3 DNA: TGCAGTGCTAGTGATATAAAAGCGGGAGTCGATCACGAGCAGTACTTC
CDR3 protein: CSASDIKAGVDHEQYF

J gene: TRBJ2-1
CDR3 length: 16
V gene: TRBV7-7
clone size: once
D gene: TRBD2
CDR3 DNA: TGTGCCAGCAGTTTGACCGGGACTAGCGTTGACAATGAGCAGTTCTTC
CDR3 protein: CASSLTGTSVDNEQFF

J gene: TRBJ2-1
CDR3 length: 16
V gene: TRBV7-9
clone size: .
D gene: TRBD2
CDR3 DNA: TGTGCCAGCAGCCCCGCTAGCGGGAAGGGCTTCAATGAGCAGTTCTTC
CDR3 protein: CASSPASGKGFNEQFF

J gene: TRBJ1-6
CDR3 length: 13
V gene: TRBV5-6
clone size: .
D gene: .
CDR3 DNA: TGTGCCAGCAGCCCGGGTTATAATTCACCCCTCCACTTT
CDR3 protein: CASSPGYNSPLHF

J gene: TRBJ2-3
CDR3 length: 16
V gene: TRBV4-2
clone size: .
D gene: .
CDR3 DNA: .
CDR3 protein: CASSQDWASGSKATYF

J gene: TRBJ2-1
CDR3 length: 15
V gene: TRBV25-1
clone size: once
D gene: .
CDR3 DNA: TGTGCCAGCAGTGAAATCGTCTCCTCCTACAATGAGCAGTTCTTC
CDR3 protein: CASSEIVSSYNEQFF